The present entry profiles one T cell receptor (beta chain) with its context. The record originates from a study of blood T cell repertoires in COVID-19. Turning to the study itself: Sample material is recorded as cDNA or gDNA derived from T cells, B-cell-depleted T cells, or PBMCs.

The V end lost 1 base, the J end lost 4 bases, and 7 bases lay between the germline ends. This CDR3 region has 13 residues. Germline values: CDR1 LGHDT, CDR2 YNNKEL (reference sequence). TCRdb's table, derived via immunoSEQ multiplex PCR, lists solely in-frame clones and lacks some. The data show hundreds of thousands of clones, with roughly 85% seen just once and around 7.2% held by the top ten. This rearrangement joins TRBV3-1 (or the pseudogene TRBV3-2) to TRBJ2-5; the D gene is possibly TRBD1 (5 bases). Sequenced input: peripheral blood. This TCR was recovered from a human donor in a cohort sampled during active COVID-19. The CDR3 loop is CASSQGGGETQYF. As DNA, the CDR3 is TGTGCCAGCAGCCAAGGGGGCGGAGAGACCCAGTACTTC.